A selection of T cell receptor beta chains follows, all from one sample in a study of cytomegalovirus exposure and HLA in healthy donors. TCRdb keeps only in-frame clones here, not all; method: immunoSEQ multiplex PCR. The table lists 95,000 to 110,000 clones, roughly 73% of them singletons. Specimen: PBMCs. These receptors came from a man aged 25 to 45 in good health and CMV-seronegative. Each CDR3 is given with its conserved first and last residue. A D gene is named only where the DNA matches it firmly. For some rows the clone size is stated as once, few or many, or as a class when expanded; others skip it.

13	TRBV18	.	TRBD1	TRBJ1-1	CASSPGQGAEAFF	TGTGCCAGCTCACCGGGACAGGGGGCCGAAGCTTTCTTT
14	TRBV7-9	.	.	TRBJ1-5	CASNLGTYNQPQHF	TGTGCCAGCAACTTAGGGACATACAATCAGCCCCAGCATTTT
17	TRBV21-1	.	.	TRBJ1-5	CASSLPQGGGAGQPQHF	TGTGCCAGCAGCCTCCCCCAAGGAGGGGGCGCCGGACAGCCCCAGCATTTT
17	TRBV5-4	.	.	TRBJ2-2	CASSPGTSTGFVGELFF	TGTGCCAGCAGCCCAGGGACGTCCACAGGGTTTGTCGGGGAGCTGTTTTTT
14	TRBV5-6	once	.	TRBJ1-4	CASSFTGQGEKLFF	TGTGCCAGCAGCTTCACAGGGCAGGGTGAAAAACTGTTTTTT
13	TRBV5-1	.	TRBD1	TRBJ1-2	CASSLGTGYGYTF	TGCGCCAGCAGCTTGGGGACAGGCTATGGCTACACCTTC
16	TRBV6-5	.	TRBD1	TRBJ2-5	CASSFRTGDGEETQYF	TGTGCCAGCAGTTTCCGGACAGGGGATGGGGAAGAGACCCAGTACTTC
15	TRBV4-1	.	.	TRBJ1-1	CATPPAEPGGVEAFF	TGCGCCACCCCTCCAGCCGAGCCCGGAGGCGTCGAAGCTTTCTTT
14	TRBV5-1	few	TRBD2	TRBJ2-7	CASRTTSDSYEQYF	TGCGCCAGCAGGACAACTAGCGACTCCTACGAGCAGTACTTC
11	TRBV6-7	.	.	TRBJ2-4	CASTGGSIQYF	TGTGCCAGCACTGGGGGGTCCATTCAGTACTTC
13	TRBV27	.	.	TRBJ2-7	CASSTLAAYEQYF	TGTGCCAGCAGTACACTAGCAGCTTACGAGCAGTACTTC
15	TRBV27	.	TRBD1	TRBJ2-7	CASQPTGGESYEQYF	TGTGCCAGCCAACCGACAGGGGGCGAATCCTACGAGCAGTACTTC
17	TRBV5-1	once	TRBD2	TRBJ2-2	CASSLVASGANTGELFF	TGCGCCAGCAGCTTGGTGGCTAGCGGGGCGAACACCGGGGAGCTGTTTTTT
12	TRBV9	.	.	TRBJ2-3	CASSTRADTQYF	TGTGCCAGCAGCACGCGGGCAGATACGCAGTATTTT
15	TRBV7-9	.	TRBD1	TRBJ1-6	CASSPRDRRNSPLHF	TGTGCCAGCAGCCCCCGGGACAGAAGAAATTCACCCCTCCACTTT
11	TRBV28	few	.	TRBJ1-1	CASITATEAFF	TGTGCCAGCATCACTGCGACTGAAGCTTTCTTT
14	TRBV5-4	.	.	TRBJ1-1	CASSRDNKNTEAFF	TGTGCCAGCAGCCGCGACAATAAGAACACTGAAGCTTTCTTT
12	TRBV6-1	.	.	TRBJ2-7	CASGQGSYEQYF	TGTGCCAGTGGGCAGGGCTCCTACGAGCAGTACTTC
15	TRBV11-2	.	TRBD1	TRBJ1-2	CASSLDRGGGHGYTF	TGTGCCAGCAGCTTAGATCGTGGAGGGGGCCATGGCTACACCTTC
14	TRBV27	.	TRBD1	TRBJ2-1	CASSLFPDRDEQFF	TGTGCCAGCAGTTTATTCCCGGACAGGGATGAGCAGTTCTTC
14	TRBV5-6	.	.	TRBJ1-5	CASSIGGQNQPQHF	TGTGCCAGCAGCATAGGAGGGCAAAATCAGCCCCAGCATTTT
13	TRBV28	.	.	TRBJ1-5	CASSLSVDQPQHF	TGTGCCAGCAGTTTGTCGGTAGATCAGCCCCAGCATTTT
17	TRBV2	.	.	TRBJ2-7	CASSATPAGPTSYEQYF	TGTGCCAGCAGCGCAACTCCGGCGGGACCGACTTCCTACGAGCAGTACTTC
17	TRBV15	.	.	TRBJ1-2	CATSRASYAGSNYGYTF	TGTGCCACCAGCAGAGCGTCGTATGCAGGTTCTAACTATGGCTACACCTTC
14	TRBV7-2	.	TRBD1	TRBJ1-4	CASSPVGQGLKLFF	TGTGCCAGCAGCCCGGTGGGACAGGGACTGAAACTGTTTTTT
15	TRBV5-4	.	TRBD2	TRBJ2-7	CASSLPGLAIYEQYF	TGTGCCAGCAGCTTACCGGGACTAGCCATTTACGAGCAGTACTTC
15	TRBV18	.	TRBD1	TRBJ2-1	CASSPRQGGSNEQFF	TGTGCCAGCTCACCAAGACAGGGGGGATCCAATGAGCAGTTCTTC
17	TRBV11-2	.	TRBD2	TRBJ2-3	CASSLHRERGMGDTQYF	TGTGCCAGCAGCTTACACAGGGAGCGGGGGATGGGAGATACGCAGTATTTT
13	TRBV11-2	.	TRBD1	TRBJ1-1	CASSTGTDTEAFF	TGTGCCAGCAGCACCGGGACAGACACTGAAGCTTTCTTT
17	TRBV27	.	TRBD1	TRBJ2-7	CASSPTLTGTASYEQYF	TGTGCCAGCAGTCCAACTCTCACCGGGACAGCCTCCTACGAGCAGTACTTC
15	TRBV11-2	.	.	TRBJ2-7	CASSPRGGVDVEQYF	TGTGCCAGCAGCCCCCGCGGAGGGGTGGATGTCGAGCAGTACTTC
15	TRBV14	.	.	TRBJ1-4	CASSQEVSGVTKLFF	TGTGCCAGCAGCCAAGAGGTGTCCGGTGTTACGAAACTGTTTTTT
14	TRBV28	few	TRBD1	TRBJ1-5	CASMGQGGHQPQHF	TGTGCCAGCATGGGACAGGGGGGCCATCAGCCCCAGCATTTT
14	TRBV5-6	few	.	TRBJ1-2	CASRVGAAGDGYTF	TGTGCCAGCAGGGTCGGCGCGGCCGGAGATGGCTACACCTTC
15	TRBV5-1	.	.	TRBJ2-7	CASSLLGGGGYEQYF	TGCGCCAGCAGCCTTCTGGGGGGTGGAGGCTACGAGCAGTACTTC
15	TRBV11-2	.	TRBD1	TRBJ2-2	CASSLSQGANGELFF	TGTGCCAGCAGCTTAAGCCAGGGGGCGAACGGGGAGCTGTTTTTT
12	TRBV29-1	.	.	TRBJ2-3	CSFLGLTDTQYF	TGCAGCTTTTTGGGCCTCACAGATACGCAGTATTTT
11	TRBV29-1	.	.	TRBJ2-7	CSVRQAYEQYF	TGCAGCGTTCGACAGGCCTACGAGCAGTACTTC
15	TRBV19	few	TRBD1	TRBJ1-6	CASSAGTGNNSPLHF	TGTGCCAGTAGTGCCGGGACAGGGAATAATTCACCCCTCCACTTT
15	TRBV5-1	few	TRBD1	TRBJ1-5	CASSWGQGPGEPQHF	TGCGCCAGCAGCTGGGGACAGGGGCCAGGAGAGCCCCAGCATTTT
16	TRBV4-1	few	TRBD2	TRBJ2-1	CASSQDSSGTYNEQFF	TGCGCCAGCAGCCAAGATTCTAGCGGGACATACAATGAGCAGTTCTTC